Listed below are T cell receptor beta chains from one sample, sequenced in a study of T cell repertoires in cytomegalovirus infection. TCRdb analysed the reads with MiXCR anew, one entry per CDR3 protein. The table records some 940,000 distinct CDR3 sequences, approximately 31% of them present only once. The antigens for these receptors are not known. Sequencing was performed on cultured CD8+ T cells from PBMCs, taken from culture after CMV antigen stimulation. Source of these receptors: a human donor in good health (CMV status not recorded). Some clones in this sample may be carry-over from other donors' samples. Each CDR3 is given with its conserved first and last residue. D genes are given only for firm matches. Size values are once, few and many counts, or a class for expanded clones, and some rows have none.

>TRBJ2-1|TRBV27|-|-
TGTGCCAGCACTTATATTGGGGGACAATGCAATGAGCAGTTCTTC
CASTYIGGQCNEQFF
>TRBJ2-3|TRBV15|few|TRBD2
TGTGCCACCAGCAGAGAAGAGCTAGCGGGGAGCACAGATACGCAGTATTTT
CATSREELAGSTDTQYF
>TRBJ1-2|TRBV12-3/TRBV12-4|-|TRBD1
TGTGCCAGCAGCGGATACACAGGGGTGGGGGGCTACACCTTC
CASSGYTGVGGYTF
>TRBJ1-2|TRBV29-1|few|-
TGCAGCGTTATTACAGGGAATGGCTACACCTTC
CSVITGNGYTF
>TRBJ1-1|TRBV5-6|-|-
TGTGCCAGCAGCTTGGCGGATCCTACTGAAGCTTTCTTT
CASSLADPTEAFF
>TRBJ2-1|TRBV13|few|-
TGTGCCAGCAGCCCAAGGACCGGTATCAATGAGCAGTTCTTC
CASSPRTGINEQFF
>TRBJ2-5|TRBV20-1|-|-
TGCAGTGCCCGGACAATCGAGGGACCTATAATCCAGTACTTC
CSARTIEGPIIQYF
>TRBJ1-1|TRBV20-1|few|-
TGCAGTGCTAGAGATATGGGAGTGGCGAGTCCTGAAGCTTTCTTT
CSARDMGVASPEAFF
>TRBJ2-5|TRBV4-1|-|-
TGCGCCAGCAGCCAAGAGGGCAGGACAGAAGAGACCCAGTACTTC
CASSQEGRTEETQYF
>TRBJ2-5|TRBV9|-|-
TGTGCCAGCAGCGTAGTCGGGTCCCGGGAGACCCAGTACTTC
CASSVVGSRETQYF
>TRBJ2-2|TRBV14|-|TRBD1
TGTGCCAGCAGCACCCGACAGGGGGCGAACACCGGGGAGCTGTTTTTT
CASSTRQGANTGELFF
>TRBJ1-2|TRBV7-2|many|-
TGTGCCAGCAGCTTTCACCTGGGTTTGAATGGCTACACCTTC
CASSFHLGLNGYTF
>TRBJ2-4|TRBV3-1|few|-
TGTGCCAGCAGCGGTGGACAGTTTGTAGCCAAAAACATTCAGTACTTC
CASSGGQFVAKNIQYF
>TRBJ2-5|TRBV11-2|-|TRBD1
TGTGCCAGCAGCTCCCACCGGGACAGGGGGCACCAAGAGACCCAGTACTTC
CASSSHRDRGHQETQYF
>TRBJ2-7|TRBV10-2|-|-
TGCGCCAGCAGTGAGTCCCGGATCCCGGGGATAGGGGACCTTTCCTACGAGCAGTACTTC
CASSESRIPGIGDLSYEQYF